The next 18 T cell receptor beta chains were all read from a single sample in a study of cytomegalovirus exposure and HLA in healthy donors. 13 Jbeta primers and 60 Vbeta primers were used for the PCR. The assay was immunoSEQ multiplex PCR, and TCRdb's table has in-frame clones only and misses some. The sample holds around 150,000 clones, roughly 80% seen once. The sequenced sample consisted of PBMCs. The receptors shown here come from a man between 25 and 39 years old in good health and CMV-seronegative.

The V gene is TRBV27, the J gene TRBJ2-1; 10 bases match TRBD2. Germline values: CDR1 MNHEY, CDR2 SMNVEV (reference sequence). The CDR3 contains 19 residues. V dropped 2 bases and J dropped 0; count of bases not matched to a gene: 10. Written as DNA, the CDR3 is TGTGCCAGCAGTTTAGGGCCCGCAATAGCGGGAGGCTCCTACAATGAGCAGTTCTTC. Amino acids: CASSLGPAIAGGSYNEQFF.

V gene TRBV5-4 combines with J gene TRBJ2-5, with D perhaps matching TRBD2 (6 bases). This CDR3 contains 14 residues. V was trimmed by 3 bases and J by 3 bases, leaving 12 bases between them. CDR1 and CDR2 from the germline V gene are SGHNT and YYREEE (reference sequence). In DNA form, the CDR3 reads TGTGCCAGCAGCTCTGAAGCGGGTGAAGAGACCCAGTACTTC. Translating it yields CASSSEAGEETQYF.

V gene TRBV6-1 combines with J gene TRBJ1-1; no clear D gene. V was shortened by 4 bases and J by 7 bases, with 10 bases between the two germline ends. This CDR3 contains 12 residues. The germline V gene has CDR1 MNHNS and CDR2 SASEGT. The CDR3 loop is CASSGLRSEAFF. The CDR3 DNA is TGTGCCAGCAGTGGATTGCGAAGTGAAGCTTTCTTT.

This clone has just a few counts. The rearrangement uses TRBV6-5 and TRBJ2-7, with D hard to call. V dropped 2 bases and J dropped 2 bases, with 10 bases sitting between them. The CDR3 runs to 14 residues. CDR1 is MNHEY, CDR2 SVGAGI, per germline. CDR3 sequence reads: CASSYGQVTYEQYF. For the CDR3, the DNA is TGTGCCAGCAGTTACGGGCAGGTAACCTACGAGCAGTACTTC.

This chain joins TRBV28 and TRBJ1-1; 9 bases fit TRBD1. The trim removed 3 bases at V and 4 bases at J, leaving 9 bases unmatched. This CDR3 has 16 residues. The germline V gene has CDR1 MDHEN and CDR2 SYDVKM. DNA of the CDR3: TGTGCCAGCAGTTTGTGGGACAGGGAGGGAAGCACTGAAGCTTTCTTT. It is translated as CASSLWDREGSTEAFF. Full variable domain (remainder filled in from reference TRBV28 and TRBJ1-1): DVKVTQSSRYLVKRTGEKVFLECVQDMDHENMFWYRQDPGLGLRLIYFSYDVKMKEKGDIPEGYSVSREKKERFSLILESASTNQTSMYLCASSLWDREGSTEAFFGQGTRLTVV.

The V gene is TRBV5-8, the J gene TRBJ1-6, with no clear D. CDR1 is SGHTS, CDR2 YDEGEE, per germline. There are 17 residues in the CDR3. V lost 4 bases and J lost 7, with 21 bases in between. CDR3 amino acids: CASSLVEWAMSNSPLHF. CDR3 sequence (DNA): TGTGCCAGCAGCCTGGTCGAATGGGCGATGAGCAATTCACCCCTCCACTTT.

The rearrangement links TRBV11-2 to TRBJ2-7; weak D call: TRBD1 (6 bases). Germline V gives CDR1 SGHAT, CDR2 FQNNGV. The CDR3 runs 14 residues. V was pared by 2 bases and J by 6 bases, with 14 bases between. The CDR3 loop reads CASSLQGSLSEQYF. The CDR3 coding sequence is TGTGCCAGCAGCTTACAGGGGTCGCTTAGCGAGCAGTACTTC.

The rearrangement joins TRBV6-5 to TRBJ1-2, with TRBD1 matching over 8 bases. Trimming cost V 2 bases and J 0 bases; bases outside gene matches: 5. Germline V lookup: CDR1 MNHEY, CDR2 SVGAGI. This CDR3 has 16 residues. The CDR3 sequence is CASSYGQGATNYGYTF. CDR3 coding DNA: TGTGCCAGCAGTTACGGGCAGGGGGCAACTAACTATGGCTACACCTTC.

This chain connects TRBV5-1 to TRBJ2-1; 8 bases line up with TRBD1. The CDR3 contains 15 residues. CDR1 is SGHRS and CDR2 is YFSETQ in the germline V gene. Trimming cost V 3 bases and J 5 bases; bases outside gene matches: 7. In DNA, the CDR3 is TGCGCCAGCAGCTCCCGACAGGGGTATGACAATGAGCAGTTCTTC. Translation: CASSSRQGYDNEQFF.

V gene TRBV6-5 combines with J gene TRBJ2-1, with 7 bases lining up with TRBD1. In germline, CDR1 is MNHEY, CDR2 SVGAGI. This CDR3 region has 13 residues. V lost 4 bases and J lost 10; bases outside the gene matches: 7. The CDR3 sequence is CASSSFSRGEQFF. CDR3 coding DNA: TGTGCCAGCAGTTCATTTTCCAGGGGGGAGCAGTTCTTC.

This clone appeared once. V is TRBV2 and J is TRBJ2-2, with 7 bases matching TRBD1. CDR1 SNHLY and CDR2 FYNNEI come from the germline V gene. Unmatched junction bases numbered 11, after V lost 6 bases and J lost 7 bases. This CDR3 has 15 amino acids. The DNA of the CDR3 is TGTGCCAGCAGGAGGACGACAGGGAGTAACGGGGAGCTGTTTTTT. The encoded protein is CASRRTTGSNGELFF.

The V call is TRBV10-3, the J call TRBJ2-1, with 7 bases identical to TRBD1. The CDR3 covers 15 residues. Germline CDR1 is ENHRY and CDR2 is SYGVKD. The V gene end was trimmed by 4 bases and the J gene end by 7 bases; junction bases not matched to a gene: 10. The CDR3 DNA follows: TGTGCCATCAGTGGGGGCTCACAGGGGAGTAATGAGCAGTTCTTC. Its protein product is CAISGGSQGSNEQFF.

The rearrangement joins TRBV28 to TRBJ2-7; D is uncertain. The ends were cut back, 2 bases at V and 6 bases at J, with 14 bases in the middle. The germline V gene encodes CDR1 MDHEN and CDR2 SYDVKM. This CDR3 is 14 amino acids long. CDR3 in DNA: TGTGCCAGCAGTTTAATGGCGGCTATGCGCGAGCAGTACTTC. Translation gives CASSLMAAMREQYF.

This clone occurred a few times. The genes are TRBV30 and TRBJ2-3; the D is unclear. Trimming pared 5 bases from V and 2 bases from J, leaving 5 bases between. CDR3 size: 11 residues. Per germline, CDR1 GTSNPN and CDR2 SVGIG (reference sequence). The DNA for the CDR3 is TGTGCCTGGGACAACACAGATACGCAGTATTTT. This translates into CAWDNTDTQYF. Variable domain in full (rest from reference TRBV30 and TRBJ2-3): SQTIHQWPATLVQPVGSPLSLECTVEGTSNPNLYWYRQAAGRGLQLLFYSVGIGQISSEVPQNLSASRPQDRQFILSSKKLLLSDSGFYLCAWDNTDTQYFGPGTRLTVL.

The rearrangement links TRBV13 to TRBJ1-1; the D is unclear. Trimming took off 4 bases at V and 4 bases at J, with 4 bases between the two ends. Germline values: CDR1 PRHDT, CDR2 FYEKMQ (reference sequence). The length of the CDR3 is 11 residues. CDR3 protein: CASSSGTEAFF. The CDR3 DNA reads TGTGCCAGCAGCTCGGGCACTGAAGCTTTCTTT.

As regards this clone: One junction end does not reproduce the germline sequence, and a read error may be involved. This chain connects TRBV5-4 to TRBJ2-6; 14 bases are shared with TRBD2. CDR3 length: 19 residues. Germline CDR1 reads SGHNT; CDR2 reads YYREEE (reference sequence). Written as DNA, the CDR3 is TGTGCCGGCAGCGTGGGACTAGCGGGGGCCCCCTCTGGGGCCAACGTCCCGACTTTC. Translating it yields CAGSVGLAGAPSGANVPTF.

The chain carries TRBV30 and TRBJ1-6, with TRBD1 matching 9 bases. V dropped 0 bases and J dropped 10; count of bases not matched to a gene: 10. The length of the CDR3 is 16 residues. The germline V gene has CDR1 GTSNPN and CDR2 SVGIG (reference sequence). CDR3 amino acids: CAWSVPGQGPGSPLHF. The CDR3 DNA reads as TGTGCCTGGAGTGTACCGGGACAGGGCCCGGGCTCACCCCTCCACTTT.

V usage is TRBV6-6 and J usage is TRBJ1-5; TRBD1 matches at 8 bases. The germline CDR1 and CDR2 sequences are MNHNY and SVGAGI (reference sequence). Germline trimming cut 0 bases from V and 7 bases from J; bases unmatched to any gene: 5. The CDR3 runs to 15 residues. CDR3 in DNA: TGTGCCAGCAGTTACTCGGACAGGGTTGGACAGCCCCAGCATTTT. Its translation: CASSYSDRVGQPQHF.